This entry describes one T cell receptor (beta chain). The germline CDR1 and CDR2 sequences are LNHNV and YYDKDF (reference sequence). The length of the CDR3 is 15 residues. V lost 1 base, J lost 5 bases, and 12 bases lay in between. In the original processing: By means of reference gene primer amplification, nucleated cell counts were estimated. Here immunoSEQ multiplex PCR was the method, and the copy in TCRdb shows in-frame clones only, minus some. For V, J and clone size, that table is used; D and trimming come from the DNA. This sample has 200,000 to 250,000 clones; approximately 79% occur once, and the top ten carry 4% to 4.5%. This sample was included in a study of blood T cell repertoires in COVID-19. Across the study: The samples span acute and convalescent COVID-19 from the United States, Italy and Spain. PBMCs, B-cell-depleted T cells, or T cells provided the cDNA or gDNA that made up the material.

The sequenced sample consisted of peripheral blood. This chain links TRBV15 with TRBJ2-4; TRBD1 might be the D (5 bases). This clonotype was obtained from a woman aged 40 to 50 with active or convalescent COVID-19. The CDR3 nucleotides read TGTGCCACCAGCAGAGCCACAGGCTCAGAAAACATTCAGTACTTC. It codes for CATSRATGSENIQYF.